Sequencing of this TCR beta chain was carried out in a study of blood T cells in healthy people across ages. With a J-beta primer mix and a sample-barcoded 5' primer, a second PCR ran 7 to 11 cycles. A single record per CDR3 protein comes from TCRdb applying MiXCR to the 5' RACE reads. The sample holds more than 550,000 distinct CDR3 sequences, about 20% seen once. CDR3 length: 14 residues. Germline V CDR1 and CDR2: SQVTM, ANQGSEA. Deletions cut 3 bases from V and 6 bases from J, with 17 bases between. This chain joins TRBV29-1 and TRBJ1-2; no reliable D call. Sequencing used blood. The sequence was collected from a man aged 65 to 85 in good health. This CDR3 is CSVESNGREDGYTF. The CDR3 nucleotides are TGCAGCGTTGAGAGCAACGGAAGGGAGGATGGCTACACCTTC.